The rows below give T cell receptor beta chains drawn from one sample of a study of metastatic and nonmetastatic thyroid tumors. With MiXCR, TCRdb reprocessed the PCR reads. The sample includes about 40,000 clones, about a sixth of them seen just once. The specimen was tumor tissue. These receptors came from a female donor with papillary thyroid cancer or a benign thyroid nodule (not recorded which). Some clones in this sample may be carry-over from other donors' samples. The CDR3 runs from the conserved cysteine through the conserved F or W. D genes are given only for firm matches.

J: TRBJ2-7
V: TRBV11-2
D: NA
CDR3: CASSLSGTWLEQYF

J: TRBJ2-7
V: TRBV20-1
D: TRBD2
CDR3: CSAPVPRAGDEQYF

J: TRBJ2-5
V: TRBV5-6
D: TRBD1
CDR3: CASSLGGQWETQYF

J: TRBJ1-3
V: TRBV30
D: TRBD1
CDR3: CAWMGTGYWAGNTIYF

J: TRBJ1-1
V: TRBV2
D: NA
CDR3: CASSSLTEAFF

J: TRBJ2-3
V: TRBV20-1
D: NA
CDR3: CSARSGWGGTDTQYF

J: TRBJ2-2
V: TRBV12-3/TRBV12-4
D: NA
CDR3: CASSFPGHTNTGELFF

J: TRBJ2-5
V: TRBV6-1
D: NA
CDR3: CASTTARQTQYF

J: TRBJ2-1
V: TRBV20-1
D: NA
CDR3: CSARNGRSYNEQFF

J: TRBJ1-2
V: TRBV20-1
D: NA
CDR3: CSARASVLGEACYTF

J: TRBJ1-1
V: TRBV29-1
D: NA
CDR3: CSVGHMNTEAFF

J: TRBJ2-7
V: TRBV29-1
D: NA
CDR3: CSVLGAGSPSELAYEQYF

J: TRBJ2-7
V: TRBV5-1
D: NA
CDR3: CASGPTDSYEQYF

J: TRBJ1-2
V: TRBV28
D: TRBD1
CDR3: CASSFQGTGVYGYTF

J: TRBJ2-7
V: TRBV28
D: NA
CDR3: CASSFQGSSYEQYF

J: TRBJ2-1
V: TRBV6-1
D: TRBD2
CDR3: CAISHTSGSFNEQLF

J: TRBJ2-5
V: TRBV7-8
D: TRBD2
CDR3: CASSLEPGLVITKTQYF

J: TRBJ1-2
V: TRBV6-2/TRBV6-3
D: NA
CDR3: CASSLTAGSYGYTF

J: TRBJ1-5
V: TRBV20-1
D: NA
CDR3: CSIRRGAANRPRHF

J: TRBJ2-3
V: TRBV14
D: NA
CDR3: CASSQGIDTQYF

J: TRBJ2-7
V: TRBV15
D: TRBD2
CDR3: CATSRYPSGTYEQYF

J: TRBJ2-7
V: TRBV5-1
D: NA
CDR3: CAISLVHGVYYEQYF

J: TRBJ1-2
V: TRBV3-1
D: NA
CDR3: CASSHWTETAGYTF

J: TRBJ2-1
V: TRBV6-1
D: TRBD2
CDR3: CASSKLAGGSSYNEQFF

J: TRBJ2-1
V: TRBV7-9
D: TRBD1
CDR3: CASSSPRGTANEQFF

J: TRBJ2-3
V: TRBV7-9
D: NA
CDR3: CASSRGTPDTQYF

J: TRBJ1-2
V: TRBV6-1
D: NA
CDR3: CASSSARSAGYTF

J: TRBJ1-4
V: TRBV14
D: NA
CDR3: CASSHLTNEKLFF

J: TRBJ1-1
V: TRBV2
D: TRBD1
CDR3: CASSVQGHTEAFF

J: TRBJ1-1
V: TRBV29-1
D: NA
CDR3: CSVGKGLGTEAFF

J: TRBJ1-1
V: TRBV28
D: NA
CDR3: CASTENTEAFF

J: TRBJ2-1
V: TRBV7-9
D: NA
CDR3: CASSLALALASNEQFF

J: TRBJ2-3
V: TRBV9
D: TRBD2
CDR3: CASSASGRGGGDTQYF

J: TRBJ2-7
V: TRBV12-3/TRBV12-4
D: TRBD1
CDR3: CASSPRRTGIHEQYF

J: TRBJ1-1
V: TRBV6-2/TRBV6-3
D: NA
CDR3: CASGEGWTEAFF

J: TRBJ2-1
V: TRBV5-4
D: TRBD2
CDR3: CASSAVGGRRHNEQFF

J: TRBJ2-5
V: TRBV10-3
D: NA
CDR3: CAISDRGFQETQYF

J: TRBJ1-1
V: TRBV9
D: NA
CDR3: CASRAAGLNTEAFF

J: TRBJ1-5
V: TRBV28
D: NA
CDR3: CASTPYSVSHNQPQHF

J: TRBJ2-2
V: TRBV24-1
D: NA
CDR3: CATSDRLGYGGELFF

J: TRBJ2-6
V: TRBV20-1
D: TRBD2
CDR3: CSARDLAESSGANVLTF